A selection of T cell receptor beta chains follows, all from one sample in a study of CD8+CD57+ T cells in acquired aplastic anemia. From the reads, TCRdb called clonotypes with MiXCR, one entry per CDR3 protein. There are roughly 240,000 distinct CDR3 sequences in the sample; roughly half occur only once, and 7% to 9.5% lies in the top ten. Sequenced sample: sorted CD4+, CD8+, or CD8+CD57+ T cells (not recorded which) from PBMCs. The origin of the receptors is a human donor with aplastic anemia. CDR3s include the opening cysteine and the closing phenylalanine or tryptophan. The D gene is left open where the match is weak. Clone sizes are given selectively: once, few, many, or a class where the clone is expanded.

d_call,v_call,j_call,clone_size,cdr3_length,cdr3_aa,cdr3_nt
TRBD1,TRBV19,TRBJ1-5,once,15,CASSTTGGSLEPQHF,TGTGCCAGTAGTACAACAGGGGGTTCTTTGGAGCCCCAGCATTTT
TRBD1,TRBV4-1,TRBJ2-5,many,15,CASSQVPGGGETQYF,TGCGCCAGCAGCCAAGTTCCAGGGGGTGGGGAGACCCAGTACTTC
TRBD2,TRBV7-2,TRBJ2-5,NA,16,CASSLVPSGGAETQYF,TGTGCCAGCAGCTTAGTGCCTAGCGGGGGGGCCGAGACCCAGTACTTC
NA,TRBV9,TRBJ2-3,NA,14,CASSVGMGTDTQYF,TGTGCCAGCAGCGTAGGGATGGGCACAGATACGCAGTATTTT
TRBD2,TRBV6-5,TRBJ2-3,many,15,CASSLERGRTDTQYF,TGTGCCAGCAGTTTAGAGCGGGGACGCACAGATACGCAGTATTTT
NA,TRBV4-1,TRBJ2-7,many,14,CASSHAGPLYEQYF,TGCGCCAGCAGCCACGCCGGCCCCCTCTACGAGCAGTACTTC
TRBD1,TRBV7-2,TRBJ1-2,NA,13,CASSSRGHYGYTF,TGTGCCAGCAGCTCCAGGGGGCACTATGGCTACACCTTC
NA,TRBV29-1,TRBJ1-2,NA,12,CSVDTGCYGYTF,TGCAGCGTCGATACAGGGTGCTATGGCTACACCTTC
TRBD1,TRBV19,TRBJ1-2,NA,15,CASNQYRTGNYGYTF,TGTGCCAGTAACCAATACCGGACAGGGAATTATGGCTACACCTTC
NA,TRBV7-9,TRBJ2-3,NA,13,CASSPLRADTQYF,TGTGCCAGCAGCCCCCTACGGGCAGATACGCAGTATTTT
NA,TRBV15,TRBJ2-7,NA,15,CATSRSTTDPYEQYF,TGTGCCACCAGCAGATCAACGACGGATCCCTACGAGCAGTACTTC
TRBD2,TRBV7-6,TRBJ2-2,many,19,CASSTEVPSGYANTGELFF,TGTGCCAGCAGCACCGAGGTCCCTAGCGGGTACGCGAACACCGGGGAGCTGTTTTTT
NA,TRBV15,TRBJ1-2,many,15,CATSRDSGLFYGYTF,TGTGCCACCAGCAGAGATTCGGGACTGTTCTATGGCTACACCTTC
NA,TRBV27,TRBJ1-6,once,13,CASSLGVNSPLHF,TGTGCCAGCAGTTTGGGGGTTAATTCACCCCTCCACTTT
NA,TRBV6-6,TRBJ1-5,many,16,CASSRHRRYSNQPQHF,TGTGCCAGCAGCCGCCACAGGAGGTATAGCAATCAGCCCCAGCATTTT
NA,TRBV25-1,TRBJ2-7,NA,12,CARRGPYYEQYF,TGTGCCCGCCGTGGACCTTACTACGAGCAGTACTTC
NA,TRBV7-9,TRBJ2-1,many,16,CASSPTSGQAYNEQFF,TGTGCCAGCAGCCCTACGTCGGGACAAGCCTACAATGAGCAGTTCTTC
NA,TRBV10-3,TRBJ1-2,many,17,CAISESSLAARIYGYTF,TGTGCCATCAGTGAGTCGAGTTTGGCAGCCCGGATCTATGGCTACACCTTC
TRBD2,TRBV20-1,TRBJ2-3,NA,14,CSAPPGGNTDTQYF,TGCAGTGCGCCGCCGGGGGGGAACACAGATACGCAGTATTTT
NA,TRBV27,TRBJ2-5,few,14,CASSLAGRGETQYF,TGTGCCAGCAGTTTAGCCGGGCGGGGCGAGACCCAGTACTTC